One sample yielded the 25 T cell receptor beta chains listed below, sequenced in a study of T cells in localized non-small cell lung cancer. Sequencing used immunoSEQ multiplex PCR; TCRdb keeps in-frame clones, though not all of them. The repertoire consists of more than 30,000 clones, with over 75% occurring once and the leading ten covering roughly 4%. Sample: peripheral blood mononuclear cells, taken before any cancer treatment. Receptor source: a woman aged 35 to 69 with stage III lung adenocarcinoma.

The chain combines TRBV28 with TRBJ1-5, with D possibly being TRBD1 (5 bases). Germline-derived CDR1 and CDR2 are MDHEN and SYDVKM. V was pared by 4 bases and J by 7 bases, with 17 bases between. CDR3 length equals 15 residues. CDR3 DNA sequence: TGTGCCAGCAGTTCTTCCCCGACAGTGAAACAGCCCCAGCATTTT. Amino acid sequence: CASSSSPTVKQPQHF.

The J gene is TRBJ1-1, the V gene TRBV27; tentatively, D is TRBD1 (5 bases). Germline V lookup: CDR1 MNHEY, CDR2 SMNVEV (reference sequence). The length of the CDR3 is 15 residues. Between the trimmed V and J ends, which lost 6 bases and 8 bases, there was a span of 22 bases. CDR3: CASSFWNGGITEAFF. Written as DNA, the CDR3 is TGTGCCAGCAGCTTTTGGAATGGGGGTATCACGGAAGCTTTCTTT.

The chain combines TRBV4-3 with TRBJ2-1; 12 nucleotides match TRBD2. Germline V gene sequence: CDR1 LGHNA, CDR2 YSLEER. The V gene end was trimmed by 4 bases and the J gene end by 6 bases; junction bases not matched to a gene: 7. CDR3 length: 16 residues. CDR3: CASSPKLAGGTNEQFF. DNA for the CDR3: TGCGCCAGCAGCCCGAAACTAGCGGGGGGCACCAATGAGCAGTTCTTC.

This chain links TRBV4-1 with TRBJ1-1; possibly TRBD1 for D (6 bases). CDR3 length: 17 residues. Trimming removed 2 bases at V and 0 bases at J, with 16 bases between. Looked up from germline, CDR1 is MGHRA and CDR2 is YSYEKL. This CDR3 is CASSQWSLRQVNTEAFF. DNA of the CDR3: TGCGCCAGCAGCCAATGGTCCCTACGACAGGTGAACACTGAAGCTTTCTTT.

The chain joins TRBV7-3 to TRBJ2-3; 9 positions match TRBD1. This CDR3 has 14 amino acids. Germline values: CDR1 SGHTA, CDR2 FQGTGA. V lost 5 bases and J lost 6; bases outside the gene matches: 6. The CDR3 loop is CASSATGGRDTQYF. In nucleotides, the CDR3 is TGTGCCAGCAGCGCCACAGGGGGCCGGGATACGCAGTATTTT.

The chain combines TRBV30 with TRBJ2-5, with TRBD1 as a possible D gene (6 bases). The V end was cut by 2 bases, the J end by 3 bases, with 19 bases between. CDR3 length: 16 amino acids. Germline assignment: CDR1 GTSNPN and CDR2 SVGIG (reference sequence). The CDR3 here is CAWSSNNRVLEETQYF. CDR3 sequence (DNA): TGTGCCTGGAGTAGCAATAACAGGGTTCTGGAAGAGACCCAGTACTTC.

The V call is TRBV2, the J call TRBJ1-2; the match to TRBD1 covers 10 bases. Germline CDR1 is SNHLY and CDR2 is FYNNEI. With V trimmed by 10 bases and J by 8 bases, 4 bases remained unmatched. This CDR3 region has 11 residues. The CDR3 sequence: CATGTGVGYTF. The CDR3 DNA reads TGTGCCACCGGGACAGGGGTAGGCTACACCTTC.

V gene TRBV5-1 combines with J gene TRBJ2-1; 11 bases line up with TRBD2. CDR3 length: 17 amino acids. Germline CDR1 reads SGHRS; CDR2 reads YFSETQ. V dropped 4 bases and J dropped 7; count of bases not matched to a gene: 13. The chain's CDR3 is CASSHFSGGAGTNEQFF. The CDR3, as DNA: TGCGCCAGCAGCCATTTTAGCGGGGGGGCCGGGACGAATGAGCAGTTCTTC.

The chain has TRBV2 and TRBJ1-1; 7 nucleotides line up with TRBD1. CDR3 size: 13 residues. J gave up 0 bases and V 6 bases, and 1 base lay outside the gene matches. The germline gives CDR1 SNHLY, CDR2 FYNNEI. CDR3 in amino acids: CASRGQLNTEAFF. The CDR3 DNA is TGTGCCAGCAGGGGACAGCTGAACACTGAAGCTTTCTTT. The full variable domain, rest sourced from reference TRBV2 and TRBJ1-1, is EPEVTQTPSHQVTQMGQEVILRCVPISNHLYFYWYRQILGQKVEFLVSFYNNEISEKSEIFDDQFSVERPDGSNFTLKIRSTKLEDSAMYFCASRGQLNTEAFFGQGTRLTVV.

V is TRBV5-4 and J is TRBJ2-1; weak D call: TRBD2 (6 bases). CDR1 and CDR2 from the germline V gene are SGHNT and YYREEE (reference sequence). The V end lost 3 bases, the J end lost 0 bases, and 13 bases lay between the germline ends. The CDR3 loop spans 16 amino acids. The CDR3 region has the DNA TGTGCCAGCAGCTCCAATAGCGGTAGCTCCTACAATGAGCAGTTCTTC. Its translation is CASSSNSGSSYNEQFF.

The chain's CDR3 is CASSKVGIQYF. DNA for the CDR3: TGTGCCAGCAGTAAAGTGGGCATTCAGTACTTC. V gene TRBV28 combines with J gene TRBJ2-4; no firm D call. The CDR3 extends over 11 amino acids. V dropped 5 bases and J dropped 9 bases, with 8 bases sitting between them. Germline V gene data show CDR1 as MDHEN and CDR2 as SYDVKM. Filled out from reference TRBV28 and TRBJ2-4, the complete variable domain reads DVKVTQSSRYLVKRTGEKVFLECVQDMDHENMFWYRQDPGLGLRLIYFSYDVKMKEKGDIPEGYSVSREKKERFSLILESASTNQTSMYLCASSKVGIQYFGAGTRLSVL.

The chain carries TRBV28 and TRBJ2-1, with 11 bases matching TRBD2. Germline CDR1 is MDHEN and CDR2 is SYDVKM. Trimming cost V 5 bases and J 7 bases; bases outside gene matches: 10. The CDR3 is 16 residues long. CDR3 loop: CASSLGTSGVRNEQFF. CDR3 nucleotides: TGTGCCAGCAGTCTCGGGACTAGCGGAGTTAGGAATGAGCAGTTCTTC.

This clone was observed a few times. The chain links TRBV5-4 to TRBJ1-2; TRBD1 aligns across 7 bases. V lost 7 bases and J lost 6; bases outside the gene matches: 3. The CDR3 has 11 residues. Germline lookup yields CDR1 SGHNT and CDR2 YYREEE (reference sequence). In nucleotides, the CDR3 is TGTGCCAGCGGACAGGAACATGGCTACACCTTC. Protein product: CASGQEHGYTF.

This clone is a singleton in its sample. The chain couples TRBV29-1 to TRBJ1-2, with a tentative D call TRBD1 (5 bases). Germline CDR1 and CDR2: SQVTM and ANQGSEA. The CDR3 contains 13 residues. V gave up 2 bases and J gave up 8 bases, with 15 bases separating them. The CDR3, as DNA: TGCAGCGTTGAACCTCAATACGGGGGGGGCTACACCTTC. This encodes CSVEPQYGGGYTF.

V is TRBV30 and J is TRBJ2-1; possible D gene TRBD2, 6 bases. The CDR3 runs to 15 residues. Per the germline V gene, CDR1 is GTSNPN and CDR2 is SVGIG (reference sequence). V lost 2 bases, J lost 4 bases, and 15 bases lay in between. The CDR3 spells CAWSFSGGEYNEQFF. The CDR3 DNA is TGTGCCTGGAGTTTCTCGGGCGGGGAGTACAATGAGCAGTTCTTC.

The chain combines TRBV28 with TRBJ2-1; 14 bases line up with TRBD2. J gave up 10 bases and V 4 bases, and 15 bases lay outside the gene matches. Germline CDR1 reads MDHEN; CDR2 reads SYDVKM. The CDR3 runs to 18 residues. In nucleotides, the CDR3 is TGTGCCAGCAGTTCAATTGCCGGGACTAGCGGGAGATCACGGGAGCAGTTCTTC. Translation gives CASSSIAGTSGRSREQFF.

CDR3: CARSLLYSGSGWDEQFF. The CDR3 region has the DNA TGTGCCAGAAGCTTATTATATAGCGGGTCAGGGTGGGATGAGCAGTTCTTC. The V and J genes are TRBV5-3 and TRBJ2-1; 7 bases fit TRBD2. TRBV5-3 is assigned to the ORF class and has an uncertain function. V lost 2 bases and J lost 8; bases outside the gene matches: 16. The CDR3 runs 17 residues.

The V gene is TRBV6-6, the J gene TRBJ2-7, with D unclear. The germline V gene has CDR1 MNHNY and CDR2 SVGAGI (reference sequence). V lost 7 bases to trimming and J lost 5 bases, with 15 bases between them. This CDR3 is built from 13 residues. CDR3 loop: CASTASVSHEQYF. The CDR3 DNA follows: TGTGCCAGCACGGCTAGTGTGTCCCACGAGCAGTACTTC.

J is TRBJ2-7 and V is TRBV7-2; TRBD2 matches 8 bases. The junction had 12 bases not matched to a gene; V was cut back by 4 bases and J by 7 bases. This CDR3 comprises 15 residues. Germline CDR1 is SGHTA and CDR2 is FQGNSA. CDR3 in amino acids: CASSSDLAGWGEQYF. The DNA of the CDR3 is TGTGCCAGCAGCTCAGATTTAGCGGGGTGGGGTGAGCAGTACTTC.

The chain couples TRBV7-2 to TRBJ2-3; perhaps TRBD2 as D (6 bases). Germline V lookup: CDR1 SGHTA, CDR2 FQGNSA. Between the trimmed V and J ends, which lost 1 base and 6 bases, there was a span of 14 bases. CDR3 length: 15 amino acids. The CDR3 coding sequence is TGTGCCAGCAGCTTAGGCGGGGACCATGGGGATACGCAGTATTTT. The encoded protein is CASSLGGDHGDTQYF.

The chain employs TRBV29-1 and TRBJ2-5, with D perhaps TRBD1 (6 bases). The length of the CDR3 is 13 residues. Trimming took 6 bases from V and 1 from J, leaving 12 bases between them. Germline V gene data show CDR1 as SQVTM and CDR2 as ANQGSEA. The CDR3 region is CSVKGVPQETQYF. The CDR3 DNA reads TGCAGCGTGAAGGGGGTCCCCCAAGAGACCCAGTACTTC.

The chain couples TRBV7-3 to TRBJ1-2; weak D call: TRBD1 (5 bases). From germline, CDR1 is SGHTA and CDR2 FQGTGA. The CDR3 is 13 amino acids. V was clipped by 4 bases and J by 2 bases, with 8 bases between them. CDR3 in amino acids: CASSSTDNYGYTF. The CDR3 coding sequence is TGTGCCAGCAGCTCGACAGACAACTATGGCTACACCTTC.

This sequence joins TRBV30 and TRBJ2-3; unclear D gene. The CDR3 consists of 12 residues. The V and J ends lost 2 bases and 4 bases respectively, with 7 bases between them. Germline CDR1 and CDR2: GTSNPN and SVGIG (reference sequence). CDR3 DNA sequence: TGTGCCTGGAGTTTCGATTCAGATACGCAGTATTTT. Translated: CAWSFDSDTQYF. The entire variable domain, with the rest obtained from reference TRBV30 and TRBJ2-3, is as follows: SQTIHQWPATLVQPVGSPLSLECTVEGTSNPNLYWYRQAAGRGLQLLFYSVGIGQISSEVPQNLSASRPQDRQFILSSKKLLLSDSGFYLCAWSFDSDTQYFGPGTRLTVL.

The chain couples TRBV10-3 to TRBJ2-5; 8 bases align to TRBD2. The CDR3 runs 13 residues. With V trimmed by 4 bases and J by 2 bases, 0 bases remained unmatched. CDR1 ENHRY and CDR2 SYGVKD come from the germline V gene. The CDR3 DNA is TGTGCCATCAGTGCGGGGGGGCAAGAGACCCAGTACTTC. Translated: CAISAGGQETQYF.

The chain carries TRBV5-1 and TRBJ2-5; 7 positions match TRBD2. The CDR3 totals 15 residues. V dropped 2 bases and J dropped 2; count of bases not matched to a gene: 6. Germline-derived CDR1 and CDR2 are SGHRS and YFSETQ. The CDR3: CASSLTAAGQETQYF. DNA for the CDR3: TGCGCCAGCAGCTTAACGGCAGCGGGGCAAGAGACCCAGTACTTC.